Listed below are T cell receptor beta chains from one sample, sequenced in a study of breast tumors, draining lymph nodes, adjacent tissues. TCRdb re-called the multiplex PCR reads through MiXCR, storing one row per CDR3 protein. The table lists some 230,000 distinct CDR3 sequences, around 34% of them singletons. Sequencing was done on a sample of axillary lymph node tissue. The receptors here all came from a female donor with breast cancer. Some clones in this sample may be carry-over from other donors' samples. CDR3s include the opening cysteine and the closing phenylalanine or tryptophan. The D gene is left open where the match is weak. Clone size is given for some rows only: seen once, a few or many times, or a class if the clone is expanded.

CATSRTADRVGDNSPLHF,TGTGCCACCAGCAGGACGGCCGACAGGGTCGGCGATAATTCACCCCTCCACTTT,TRBJ1-6,TRBV15,TRBD1,-
CASSLALWGQETQHF,TGTGCCAGCAGCTTAGCGCTGTGGGGGCAAGAGACCCAGCACTTC,TRBJ2-5,TRBV7-2,-,many
CASSIDRGLAQPQHF,TGTGCCAGTAGTATAGACAGGGGGCTGGCTCAGCCCCAGCATTTT,TRBJ1-5,TRBV19,TRBD1,many
CASSFTPTHSGNTIYF,TGTGCCAGCAGTTTCACCCCCACACACTCTGGAAACACCATATATTTT,TRBJ1-3,TRBV12-3/TRBV12-4,-,many
CASSGRGPGYTF,TGTGCCAGCAGCGGACGGGGGCCTGGCTACACCTTC,TRBJ1-2,TRBV9,-,many
CSAGGGVYEQYF,TGCAGTGCTGGGGGAGGGGTCTACGAGCAGTACTTC,TRBJ2-7,TRBV20-1,TRBD2,many
CASSPPLEVSYNEQFF,TGTGCCAGTAGCCCCCCTTTGGAGGTGTCCTACAATGAGCAGTTCTTC,TRBJ2-1,TRBV19,-,many
CASSLADSLVAGYTF,TGCGCCAGCAGCTTGGCGGACAGTCTTGTGGCTGGCTACACCTTC,TRBJ1-2,TRBV5-1,-,many
CASSGGRALREQFF,TGTGCCAGCAGCGGGGGGCGGGCCCTCCGTGAGCAGTTCTTC,TRBJ2-1,TRBV7-8,-,many
CSALGTGGVQPQHF,TGCAGTGCTTTAGGGACAGGCGGGGTACAGCCCCAGCATTTT,TRBJ1-5,TRBV20-1,TRBD1,-
CASRGQFNSPLHF,TGTGCCAGCAGGGGACAGTTTAATTCACCCCTCCACTTT,TRBJ1-6,TRBV12-3/TRBV12-4,TRBD1,many
CASSDSIGQIPPPYEQYF,TGTGCCAGCAGTGACTCGATTGGACAGATACCACCTCCGTACGAGCAGTACTTC,TRBJ2-7,TRBV6-4,-,many
CASSVPSESGELFF,TGTGCCAGCAGCGTTCCTAGCGAGAGCGGGGAGCTGTTTTTT,TRBJ2-2,TRBV9,-,many
CASSLVVGDLDEQFF,TGTGCCAGCAGCTTAGTGGTGGGGGATTTGGATGAGCAGTTCTTC,TRBJ2-1,TRBV7-2,-,-
CSASRGTDGTNSPLHF,TGCAGTGCCAGCAGAGGGACGGATGGGACAAATTCACCCCTCCACTTT,TRBJ1-6,TRBV20-1,-,-
CASSESSAGTSTDTQYF,TGTGCCAGCAGTGAATCCAGCGCGGGTACTAGCACAGATACGCAGTATTTT,TRBJ2-3,TRBV2,-,once
CASSYGTGNEQFF,TGTGCCAGCAGTTACGGGACAGGGAACGAGCAGTTCTTC,TRBJ2-1,TRBV12-3/TRBV12-4,TRBD1,-
CAGSSGHTSEQYF,TGTGCCGGCAGCTCAGGACATACCTCCGAGCAGTACTTC,TRBJ2-7,TRBV11-3,-,-
CASSSRDHYGYTF,TGTGCCAGCAGTTCCAGGGACCACTATGGCTACACCTTC,TRBJ1-2,TRBV12-3/TRBV12-4,-,many
CASSQGTGSYNEQFF,TGTGCCAGCAGCCAGGGGACAGGCTCCTACAATGAGCAGTTCTTC,TRBJ2-1,TRBV3-1,TRBD1,-
CASSADRPGANVLTF,TGTGCCAGCAGCGCAGACAGACCTGGGGCCAACGTCCTGACTTTC,TRBJ2-6,TRBV7-2,-,many
CASSPRRDEQYF,TGTGCCAGTAGTCCCCGGCGGGACGAGCAGTACTTC,TRBJ2-7,TRBV19,-,many
CASSLGTAAFETQYF,TGTGCCAGCAGCTTGGGGACAGCGGCTTTTGAGACCCAGTACTTC,TRBJ2-5,TRBV5-6,-,many
CASSTGHNEQYF,TGTGCCAGCAGTACAGGGCACAACGAGCAGTACTTC,TRBJ2-7,TRBV7-2,-,-
CATSGNSPLHF,TGTGCCACCAGTGGTAATTCACCCCTCCACTTT,TRBJ1-6,TRBV24-1,-,-
CASSQAGTAYNEQLF,TGTGCCAGCAGCCAGGCTGGGACAGCCTACAATGAGCAGCTCTTC,TRBJ2-1,TRBV7-8,TRBD1,-
CASSLDRGTEQFF,TGTGCCAGCAGCCTCGACAGGGGGACCGAGCAGTTCTTC,TRBJ2-1,TRBV7-2,TRBD1,-
CAWAFSRHEQYF,TGTGCCTGGGCCTTTTCCCGACACGAGCAGTACTTC,TRBJ2-7,TRBV30,-,many
CASSPTSGNQETQYF,TGTGCCAGCAGCCCGACTAGCGGGAACCAAGAGACCCAGTACTTC,TRBJ2-5,TRBV7-9,TRBD2,-
CASRPTWTGDQETQYF,TGTGCCAGCAGACCTACCTGGACAGGGGACCAAGAGACCCAGTACTTC,TRBJ2-5,TRBV6-6,TRBD1,-
CASSLGRLGTRELFF,TGTGCCAGCAGCTTAGGGCGACTGGGTACCCGGGAGCTGTTTTTT,TRBJ2-2,TRBV7-2,-,many
CASSLANRQGSDTRYF,TGTGCCAGCAGCTTGGCCAACCGACAGGGTTCGGATACGCGGTATTTT,TRBJ2-3,TRBV11-2,TRBD1,-
CASSSSGRVMREQYF,TGTGCCAGCAGCTCCAGCGGGAGGGTTATGAGGGAGCAGTACTTC,TRBJ2-7,TRBV7-9,TRBD2,many
CATSVVARVVVDEQFF,TGTGCCACCAGTGTTGTGGCGCGGGTGGTGGTAGATGAGCAGTTCTTC,TRBJ2-1,TRBV24-1,-,many
CSATSPGTSAGGLFF,TGCAGTGCTACCTCCCCCGGGACTAGCGCAGGGGGGCTGTTCTTC,TRBJ2-1,TRBV20-1,TRBD2,-
CSFSRDSYEQYF,TGCAGCTTTAGCCGGGACAGCTACGAGCAGTACTTC,TRBJ2-7,TRBV29-1,TRBD1,many
CSASPGYYGYTF,TGTAGTGCTAGTCCGGGTTACTATGGCTACACCTTC,TRBJ1-2,TRBV20-1,-,-
CASSQNNEQFF,TGCGCCAGCAGCCAAAACAATGAGCAGTTCTTC,TRBJ2-1,TRBV4-3,-,many
CASSRHGGANQETQYF,TGTGCCAGCAGCCGACACGGGGGGGCCAACCAAGAGACCCAGTACTTC,TRBJ2-5,TRBV7-2,TRBD2,many
CASSIVGGATDTQYF,TGTGCCAGTAGTATAGTCGGGGGGGCGACAGATACGCAGTATTTT,TRBJ2-3,TRBV19,TRBD2,many
CASSLVTSGGDTQYF,TGTGCCAGCAGCTTAGTGACTAGCGGGGGGGATACGCAGTATTTT,TRBJ2-3,TRBV7-2,TRBD2,many
CSAPRREGTDTQYF,TGCAGTGCGCCCCGGCGGGAGGGCACAGATACGCAGTATTTT,TRBJ2-3,TRBV20-1,TRBD2,many
CASSRTSQNEQFF,TGTGCCAGCAGTCGGACTAGCCAGAATGAGCAGTTCTTC,TRBJ2-1,TRBV27,TRBD2,-
CASSPRAGSSGTQYF,TGTGCCAGCAGCCCAAGGGCCGGGAGTTCCGGGACCCAGTACTTC,TRBJ2-5,TRBV11-1,-,-
CASSQQLAGVGNEQFF,TGCGCCAGCAGCCAACAGCTAGCGGGAGTCGGCAATGAGCAGTTCTTC,TRBJ2-1,TRBV4-1,TRBD2,many
CASSPLGTSAGITDTQYF,TGTGCCAGCAGCCCCTTAGGGACTAGCGCGGGGATCACAGATACGCAGTATTTT,TRBJ2-3,TRBV7-9,TRBD2,-
CASSNYRGISNQPQHF,TGTGCCAGTAGTAACTACAGGGGAATAAGCAATCAGCCCCAGCATTTT,TRBJ1-5,TRBV19,TRBD1,many
CASSPQQYYGYTF,TGTGCCAGCAGCCCACAACAGTACTATGGCTACACCTTC,TRBJ1-2,TRBV11-2,-,many
CSARVRENTEAFF,TGCAGTGCTAGGGTCAGGGAGAACACTGAAGCTTTCTTT,TRBJ1-1,TRBV20-1,-,-
CASSSTSGIGEQFF,TGTGCCAGCAGCTCTACTAGCGGGATTGGTGAGCAGTTCTTC,TRBJ2-1,TRBV6-6,TRBD2,many
CATSDLQGRMNTEAFF,TGTGCCACCAGTGATTTACAGGGTAGAATGAACACTGAAGCTTTCTTT,TRBJ1-1,TRBV24-1,-,few
CSVTSGQETQYF,TGCAGTGTTACTAGCGGCCAAGAGACCCAGTACTTC,TRBJ2-5,TRBV20-1,TRBD2,medium-sized
CASSFGAGGRTDTQYF,TGTGCCAGCAGCTTCGGGGCAGGCGGGAGGACAGATACGCAGTATTTT,TRBJ2-3,TRBV7-2,TRBD2,once
CSARESGRKSNEQFF,TGCAGTGCTAGAGAGAGCGGGAGAAAGAGCAATGAGCAGTTCTTC,TRBJ2-1,TRBV20-1,TRBD2,few
CSASQPRTGGDQPQHF,TGCAGTGCTTCTCAGCCAAGGACAGGGGGCGATCAGCCCCAGCATTTT,TRBJ1-5,TRBV20-1,TRBD1,many
CASSLTEQETQYF,TGTGCCAGCAGCTTGACAGAGCAAGAGACCCAGTACTTC,TRBJ2-5,TRBV5-5,-,many